Only a few counts were recorded for the clone carrying this T cell receptor beta chain. This entry belongs to a study of blood T cell repertoires in COVID-19. Study overall: T cells, B-cell-depleted T cells, or PBMCs supplied cDNA or gDNA.

Libraries were prepared by immunoSEQ multiplex PCR; TCRdb keeps only in-frame clonotypes and omits some of them. The sample lists about 430,000 clones, 85% to 90% occurring once. While infection was still active, Seattle patients were enrolled and then followed longitudinally. V gave up 4 bases and J gave up 2 bases, with 11 bases separating them. The CDR3 is 15 residues long. Germline V CDR1 and CDR2: SEHNR, FQNEAQ (reference sequence). The clonotype was recovered from a man younger than 35 with COVID-19, enrolled during active disease. The chain has TRBV7-9 and TRBJ1-4, with D maybe TRBD1 (5 bases). Sequencing input: peripheral blood. In nucleotides, the CDR3 is TGTGCCAGCAGCTCTCAGGGTGGCACTAATGAAAAACTGTTTTTT. Protein: CASSSQGGTNEKLFF.